The 16 T cell receptor beta chains reported below all come from one sample, sequenced in a study of shared clonotypes between healthy human individuals. Naive CD8 cells lacked CD45RO, underwent positive selection for CCR7 and left out terminally differentiated effector memory CD45RA+ cells. Only in-frame clones appear in the TCRdb table, and some are missing; sequencing was by immunoSEQ multiplex PCR. The data show roughly 770,000 clones, around 96% seen once. The sequenced sample was naive CD8+ T cells sorted from blood. The receptor source for this set is a man aged 25 to 40 in good health.

The chain couples TRBV19 to TRBJ1-5; D possibly corresponds to TRBD1 (5 bases). With 0 bases removed from V and 0 bases from J, the gap between germline ends came to 9 bases. Germline lookup yields CDR1 LNHDA and CDR2 SQIVND (reference sequence). The CDR3 has 16 residues. The CDR3 spells CASSIDREDSNQPQHF. CDR3 sequence (DNA): TGTGCCAGTAGTATAGACAGGGAAGATAGCAATCAGCCCCAGCATTTT. Combining the CDR3 with reference TRBV19 and TRBJ1-5 gives the whole variable domain DGGITQSPKYLFRKEGQNVTLSCEQNLNHDAMYWYRQDPGQGLRLIYYSQIVNDFQKGDIAEGYSVSREKKESFPLTVTSAQKNPTAFYLCASSIDREDSNQPQHFGDGTRLSIL.

Here the CDR3 DNA reads TGTGCCACCAGCAGATCCGGAGGGAACACCGGGGAGCTGTTTTTT. Its translation is CATSRSGGNTGELFF. V gene TRBV15 combines with J gene TRBJ2-2; D is possibly TRBD2 (5 bases). The CDR3 consists of 15 residues. Germline loops: CDR1 LNHNV, CDR2 YYDKDF (reference sequence). V lost 2 bases and J lost 1, with 8 bases in between.

Details on this clone: Germline and junction disagree at one end, which may indicate a read error. The chain is built from TRBV6-6 and TRBJ2-1, with TRBD1 as a possible D gene (7 bases). The CDR3 has 16 residues. The V gene's germline CDR1 is MNHNY and CDR2 SVGAGI (reference sequence). The CDR3 DNA sequence: TGTGCCAGCAGTCACTCCGTACAGGGGACTTACAATGAGCAGTTCTTC. It encodes CASSHSVQGTYNEQFF.

The rearrangement links TRBV28 to TRBJ1-5, with unresolved D. Germline V lookup: CDR1 MDHEN, CDR2 SYDVKM. Trimming cost V 6 bases and J 0 bases, with 12 bases left between them. CDR3 size: 15 residues. CDR3 sequence: CASSRLSDSNQPQHF. The DNA for the CDR3 is TGTGCCAGCAGCCGGTTATCGGATAGCAATCAGCCCCAGCATTTT.

The chain recombines TRBV5-1 with TRBJ2-7; TRBD1 aligns across 7 bases. The CDR3 runs 14 residues. Germline CDR1 reads SGHRS; CDR2 reads YFSETQ. The J segment lost 2 bases and the V segment lost 4 bases, leaving 6 bases of the junction unmatched. The CDR3 DNA follows: TGCGCCAGCAGCCCAGAAACAGGGGCCTACGAGCAGTACTTC. Its translation is CASSPETGAYEQYF. The whole variable domain, filled in from reference TRBV5-1 and TRBJ2-7, reads KAGVTQTPRYLIKTRGQQVTLSCSPISGHRSVSWYQQTPGQGLQFLFEYFSETQRNKGNFPGRFSGRQFSNSRSEMNVSTLELGDSALYLCASSPETGAYEQYFGPGTRLTVT.

The CDR3 DNA reads as TGCGCCAGCAGCTTGGACACTTCGGGGAATCAGCCCCAGCATTTT. Protein: CASSLDTSGNQPQHF. The V gene is TRBV5-1, the J gene TRBJ1-5; D not resolved. Trimming stripped 0 bases from V and 4 bases from J, with 11 bases between. The V gene's germline CDR1 is SGHRS and CDR2 YFSETQ. This CDR3 contains 15 residues.

The gene calls are TRBV4-3 and TRBJ2-3; 8 bases are shared with TRBD1. Germline V CDR1 and CDR2: LGHNA, YSLEER. The CDR3 has 16 residues. V lost 1 base and J lost 3; bases outside the gene matches: 6. CDR3 DNA sequence: TGCGCCAGCAGCCAAGTGAGCAGGGGGCGAACAGATACGCAGTATTTT. Translation: CASSQVSRGRTDTQYF.

The rearrangement links TRBV27 to TRBJ1-1; TRBD1 is a possible D gene (6 bases). There are 13 residues in the CDR3. Germline V lookup: CDR1 MNHEY, CDR2 SMNVEV (reference sequence). V was cut by 8 bases and J by 1 base, with 11 bases left in between. For the CDR3, the DNA is TGTGCCAGCGCTCCGGACAGGAACACTGAAGCTTTCTTT. As protein: CASAPDRNTEAFF.

The rearrangement links TRBV5-6 to TRBJ2-7; TRBD1 is a possible D gene (5 bases). This CDR3 comprises 14 residues. CDR1 SGHDT and CDR2 YYEEEE come from the germline V gene. V was clipped by 4 bases and J by 3 bases, with 14 bases between them. CDR3 bases: TGTGCCAGCAGCGTCACTTGGGGCGGCTACGAGCAGTACTTC. It is translated as CASSVTWGGYEQYF.

In this sample, this clone turned up a few times. The rearrangement joins TRBV2 to TRBJ1-3; 10 positions agree with TRBD1. CDR1 is SNHLY, CDR2 FYNNEI, per germline. V trimming: 6 bases; J trimming: 2 bases; junction bases outside the gene matches: 4. There are 15 residues in the CDR3. The CDR3 DNA sequence: TGTGCCAGCAGGACCGGGACAGGGGCTGGAAACACCATATATTTT. Its protein product is CASRTGTGAGNTIYF.

The rearrangement joins TRBV25-1 to TRBJ1-4, with a weak D call TRBD1 (5 bases). The germline V and J ends were trimmed by 10 bases and 5 bases, with 14 bases remaining between them. Germline assignment: CDR1 MGHDK and CDR2 SYGVNS. This CDR3 contains 13 residues. This CDR3 is CATRGRENEKLFF. Written as DNA, the CDR3 is TGTGCCACGAGGGGAAGGGAGAATGAAAAACTGTTTTTT.

This clone appeared a few times. Other DNA sequences in the sample encode the same CDR3. The V and J genes are TRBV9 and TRBJ2-5; D possibly corresponds to TRBD1 (6 bases). V lost 2 bases and J 2 bases, leaving 7 bases between the germline ends. The germline V gene encodes CDR1 SGDLS and CDR2 YYNGEE. The CDR3 totals 13 residues. The CDR3 sequence is CASSVGQQETQYF. In DNA form, the CDR3 reads TGTGCCAGCAGCGTTGGACAGCAAGAGACCCAGTACTTC.

This chain links TRBV23-1 with TRBJ2-1; D not certain. TRBV23-1 is annotated as an ORF whose role is uncertain. The CDR3 runs to 19 residues. Deletions cut 5 bases from V and 6 bases from J, with 29 bases between. DNA of the CDR3: TGCGCCAGCAGTTCTCCGTCCCCCCGGACGTCAATAAATCCCAATGAGCAGTTCTTC. Amino acids: CASSSPSPRTSINPNEQFF.

The V gene is TRBV13, the J gene TRBJ1-5; D may be TRBD1 (6 bases). Germline-derived CDR1 and CDR2 are PRHDT and FYEKMQ (reference sequence). V lost 0 bases and J 6 bases, leaving 12 bases between the germline ends. This CDR3 contains 15 residues. For the CDR3, the DNA is TGTGCCAGCAGCTTAGGACAGGGCGTCGGTCAGCCCCAGCATTTT. Translating gives CASSLGQGVGQPQHF.

The rearrangement joins TRBV27 to TRBJ2-7; 8 bases match TRBD2. The V gene's germline CDR1 is MNHEY and CDR2 SMNVEV (reference sequence). The CDR3 runs to 15 residues. The V segment lost 2 bases and the J segment 4 bases; nucleotides outside the gene matches: 7. CDR3 amino acids: CASSLGREGLYEQYF. The CDR3 DNA follows: TGTGCCAGCAGTTTAGGACGGGAGGGCCTATACGAGCAGTACTTC.

Remarks on this clone: Additional DNA sequences in this sample encode the identical CDR3. The chain couples TRBV6-5 to TRBJ2-1, with 7 bases aligning to TRBD2. After removal of 3 bases from V and 5 bases from J, the junction contained 1 base not matched to a gene. Germline lookup yields CDR1 MNHEY and CDR2 SVGAGI. The CDR3 runs 13 residues. The DNA for the CDR3 is TGTGCCAGCAGTTATGCGGGGGACAATGAGCAGTTCTTC. This encodes CASSYAGDNEQFF.